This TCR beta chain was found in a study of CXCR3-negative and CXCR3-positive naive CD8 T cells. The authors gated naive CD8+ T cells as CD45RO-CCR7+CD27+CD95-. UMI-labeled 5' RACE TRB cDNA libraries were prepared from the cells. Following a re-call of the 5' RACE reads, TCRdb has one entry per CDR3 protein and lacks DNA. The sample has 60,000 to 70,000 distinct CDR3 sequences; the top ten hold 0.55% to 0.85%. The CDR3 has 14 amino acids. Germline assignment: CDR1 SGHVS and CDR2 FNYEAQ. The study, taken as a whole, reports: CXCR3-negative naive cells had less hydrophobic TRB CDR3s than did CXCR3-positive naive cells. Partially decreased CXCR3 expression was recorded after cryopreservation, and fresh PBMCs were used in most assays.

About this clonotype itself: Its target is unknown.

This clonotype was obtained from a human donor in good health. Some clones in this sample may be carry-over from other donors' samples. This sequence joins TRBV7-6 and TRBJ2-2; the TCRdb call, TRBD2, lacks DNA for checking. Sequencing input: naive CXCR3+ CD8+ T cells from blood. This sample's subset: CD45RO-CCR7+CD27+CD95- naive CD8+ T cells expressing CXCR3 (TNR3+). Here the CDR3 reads CASGKAGGTGELFF.